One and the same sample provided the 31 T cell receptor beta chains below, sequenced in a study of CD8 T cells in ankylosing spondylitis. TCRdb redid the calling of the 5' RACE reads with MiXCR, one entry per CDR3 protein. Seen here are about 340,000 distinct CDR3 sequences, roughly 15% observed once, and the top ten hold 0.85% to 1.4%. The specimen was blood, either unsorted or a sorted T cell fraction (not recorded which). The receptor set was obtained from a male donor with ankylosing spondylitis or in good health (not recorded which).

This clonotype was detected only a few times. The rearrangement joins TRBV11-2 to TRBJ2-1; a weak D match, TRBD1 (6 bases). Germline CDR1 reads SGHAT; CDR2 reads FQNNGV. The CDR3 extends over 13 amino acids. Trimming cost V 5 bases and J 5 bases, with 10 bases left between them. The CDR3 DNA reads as TGTGCCAGCAGCCAGGACAGAGACAATGAGCAGTTCTTC. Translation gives CASSQDRDNEQFF.

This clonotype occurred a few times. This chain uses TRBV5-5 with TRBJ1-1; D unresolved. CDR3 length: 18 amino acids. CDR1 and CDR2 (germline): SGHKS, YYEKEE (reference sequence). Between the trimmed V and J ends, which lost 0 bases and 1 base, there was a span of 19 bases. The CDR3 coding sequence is TGTGCCAGCAGCTTGGCCGCCAGTCCAGAAACGAGGAACACTGAAGCTTTCTTT. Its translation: CASSLAASPETRNTEAFF.

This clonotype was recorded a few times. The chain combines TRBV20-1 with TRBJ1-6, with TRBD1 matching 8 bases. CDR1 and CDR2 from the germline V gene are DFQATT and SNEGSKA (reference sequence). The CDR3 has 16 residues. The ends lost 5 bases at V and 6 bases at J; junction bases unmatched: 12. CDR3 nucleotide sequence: TGCAGTGCTTCACCCTTCAGGGGGCGGCTTAATTCACCCCTCCACTTT. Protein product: CSASPFRGRLNSPLHF.

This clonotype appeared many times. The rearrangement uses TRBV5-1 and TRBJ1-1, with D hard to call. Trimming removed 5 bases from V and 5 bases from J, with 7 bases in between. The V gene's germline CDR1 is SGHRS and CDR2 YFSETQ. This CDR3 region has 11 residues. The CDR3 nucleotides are TGCGCCAGCAGAGGAGGGACTGAAGCTTTCTTT. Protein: CASRGGTEAFF.

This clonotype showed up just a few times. The CDR3 is CASSVDTGELFF. Here the CDR3 DNA reads TGTGCCAGCAGTGTTGACACCGGGGAGCTGTTTTTT. The rearrangement uses TRBV2 and TRBJ2-2; unclear D gene. The CDR3 has 12 residues. From germline, CDR1 is SNHLY and CDR2 FYNNEI. V gave up 4 bases and J gave up 3 bases, with 3 bases separating them.

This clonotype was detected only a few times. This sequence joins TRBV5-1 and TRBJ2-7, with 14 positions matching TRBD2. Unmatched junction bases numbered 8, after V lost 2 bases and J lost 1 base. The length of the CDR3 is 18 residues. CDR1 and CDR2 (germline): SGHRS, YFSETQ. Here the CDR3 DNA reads TGCGCCAGCAGCTTTGTATCGGGACTAGCGGGGGAGTCCTACGAGCAGTACTTC. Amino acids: CASSFVSGLAGESYEQYF.

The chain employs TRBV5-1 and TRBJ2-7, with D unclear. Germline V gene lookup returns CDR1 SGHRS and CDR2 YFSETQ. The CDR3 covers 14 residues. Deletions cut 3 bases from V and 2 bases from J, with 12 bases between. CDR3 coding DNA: TGCGCCAGCAGCTACGATCGGCGAACCTACGAGCAGTACTTC. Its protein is CASSYDRRTYEQYF.

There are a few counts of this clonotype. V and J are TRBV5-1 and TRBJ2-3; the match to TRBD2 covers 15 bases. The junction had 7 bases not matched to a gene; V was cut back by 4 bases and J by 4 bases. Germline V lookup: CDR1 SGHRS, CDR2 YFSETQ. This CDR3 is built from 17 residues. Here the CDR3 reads CASSLPGLAGGSDTQYF. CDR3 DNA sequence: TGCGCCAGCAGCCTGCCGGGACTAGCGGGAGGCTCAGATACGCAGTATTTT. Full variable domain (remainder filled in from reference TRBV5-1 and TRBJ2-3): KAGVTQTPRYLIKTRGQQVTLSCSPISGHRSVSWYQQTPGQGLQFLFEYFSETQRNKGNFPGRFSGRQFSNSRSEMNVSTLELGDSALYLCASSLPGLAGGSDTQYFGPGTRLTVL.

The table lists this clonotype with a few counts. This CDR3 reads CASSYDRPRAWGYGYTF. For the CDR3, the DNA is TGTGCCAGCAGTTACGATAGGCCCCGTGCGTGGGGGTATGGCTACACCTTC. This sequence joins TRBV6-5 and TRBJ1-2; D may be TRBD1 (5 bases). The ends were cut back, 2 bases at V and 5 bases at J, with 21 bases in the middle. Germline V lookup: CDR1 MNHEY, CDR2 SVGAGI. This CDR3 region has 17 residues.

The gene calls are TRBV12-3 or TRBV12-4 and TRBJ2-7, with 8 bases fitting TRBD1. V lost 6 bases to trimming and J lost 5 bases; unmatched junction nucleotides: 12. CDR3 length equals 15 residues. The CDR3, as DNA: TGTGCCAGCAGCCTCAAAGCCAGGGGGCGAAACGAGCAGTACTTC. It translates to CASSLKARGRNEQYF.

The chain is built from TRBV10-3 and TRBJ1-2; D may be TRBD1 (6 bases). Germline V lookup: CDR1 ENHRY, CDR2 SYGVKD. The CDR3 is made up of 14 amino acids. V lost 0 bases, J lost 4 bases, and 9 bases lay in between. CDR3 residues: CAISESAGAYGYTF. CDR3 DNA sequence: TGTGCCATCAGTGAGTCCGCAGGGGCCTATGGCTACACCTTC.

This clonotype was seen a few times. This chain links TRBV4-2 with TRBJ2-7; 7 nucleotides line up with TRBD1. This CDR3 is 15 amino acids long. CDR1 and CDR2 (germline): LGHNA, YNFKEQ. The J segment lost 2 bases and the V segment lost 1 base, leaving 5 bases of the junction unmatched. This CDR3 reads CASSQGGQSTYEQYF. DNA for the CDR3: TGTGCCAGCAGCCAAGGGGGACAGTCAACCTACGAGCAGTACTTC.

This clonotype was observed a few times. The CDR3 loop is CAISGTVSYEQYF. CDR3 DNA: TGTGCCATCAGTGGGACAGTCTCCTACGAGCAGTACTTC. V gene TRBV10-3 combines with J gene TRBJ2-7, with a weak D call TRBD1 (6 bases). The germline V and J ends were trimmed by 4 bases and 0 bases, with 7 bases remaining between them. This CDR3 is built from 13 residues. Germline V gives CDR1 ENHRY, CDR2 SYGVKD.

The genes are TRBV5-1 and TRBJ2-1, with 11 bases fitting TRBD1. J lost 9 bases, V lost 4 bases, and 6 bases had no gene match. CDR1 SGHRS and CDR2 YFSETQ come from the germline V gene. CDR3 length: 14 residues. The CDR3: CASSLDRGLGEQFF. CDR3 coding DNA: TGCGCCAGCAGCCTGGACAGGGGGCTGGGTGAGCAGTTCTTC.

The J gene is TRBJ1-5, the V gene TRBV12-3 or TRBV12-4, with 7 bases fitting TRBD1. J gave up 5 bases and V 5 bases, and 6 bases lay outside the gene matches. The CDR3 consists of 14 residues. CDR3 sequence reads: CASSPTTGYQPQHF. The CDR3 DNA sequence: TGTGCCAGCAGTCCCACGACAGGGTATCAGCCCCAGCATTTT.

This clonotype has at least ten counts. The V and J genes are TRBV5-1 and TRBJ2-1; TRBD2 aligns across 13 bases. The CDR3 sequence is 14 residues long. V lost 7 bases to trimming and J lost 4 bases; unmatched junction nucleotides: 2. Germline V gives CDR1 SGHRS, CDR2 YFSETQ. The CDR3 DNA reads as TGCGCCAGCGGGACTAGCGGGGTTTACAATGAGCAGTTCTTC. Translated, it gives CASGTSGVYNEQFF.

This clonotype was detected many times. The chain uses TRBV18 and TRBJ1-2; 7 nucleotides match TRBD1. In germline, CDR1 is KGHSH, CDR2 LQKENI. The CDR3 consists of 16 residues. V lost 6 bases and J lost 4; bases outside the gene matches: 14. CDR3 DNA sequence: TGTGCCAGCTCTCGAGACCCGGGACAGAGCGGCTATGGCTACACCTTC. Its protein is CASSRDPGQSGYGYTF.

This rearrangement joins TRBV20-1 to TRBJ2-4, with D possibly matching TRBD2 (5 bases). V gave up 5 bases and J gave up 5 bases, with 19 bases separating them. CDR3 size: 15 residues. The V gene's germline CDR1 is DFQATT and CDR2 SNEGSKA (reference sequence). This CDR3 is CSAPEGSSGQNIQYF. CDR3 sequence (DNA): TGCAGTGCTCCCGAGGGTAGCAGCGGCCAAAACATTCAGTACTTC.

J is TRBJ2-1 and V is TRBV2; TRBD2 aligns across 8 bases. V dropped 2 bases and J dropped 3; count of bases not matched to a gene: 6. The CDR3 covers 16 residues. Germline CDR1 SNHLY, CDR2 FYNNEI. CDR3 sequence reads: CASSEMRGASYNEQFF. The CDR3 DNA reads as TGTGCCAGCAGTGAAATGCGGGGGGCAAGCTACAATGAGCAGTTCTTC.

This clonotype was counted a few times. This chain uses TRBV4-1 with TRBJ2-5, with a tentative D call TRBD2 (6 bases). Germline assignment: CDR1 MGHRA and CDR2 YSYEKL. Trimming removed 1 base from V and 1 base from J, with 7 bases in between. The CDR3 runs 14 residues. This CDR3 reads CASSQGDSQETQYF. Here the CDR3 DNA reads TGCGCCAGCAGCCAAGGGGACTCCCAAGAGACCCAGTACTTC.

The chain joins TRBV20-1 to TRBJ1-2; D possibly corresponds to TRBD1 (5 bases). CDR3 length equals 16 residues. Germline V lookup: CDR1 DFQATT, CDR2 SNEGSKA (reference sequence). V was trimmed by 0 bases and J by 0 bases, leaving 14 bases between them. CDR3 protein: CSARDSVGAANYGYTF. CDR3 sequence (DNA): TGCAGTGCTAGAGATAGCGTCGGGGCAGCTAACTATGGCTACACCTTC.

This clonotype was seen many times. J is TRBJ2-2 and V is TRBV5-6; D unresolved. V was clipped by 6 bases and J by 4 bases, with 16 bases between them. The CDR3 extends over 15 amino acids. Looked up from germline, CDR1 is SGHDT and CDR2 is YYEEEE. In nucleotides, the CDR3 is TGTGCCAGCACCTGGAGAGTGGGAAGCACCGGGGAGCTGTTTTTT. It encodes CASTWRVGSTGELFF.

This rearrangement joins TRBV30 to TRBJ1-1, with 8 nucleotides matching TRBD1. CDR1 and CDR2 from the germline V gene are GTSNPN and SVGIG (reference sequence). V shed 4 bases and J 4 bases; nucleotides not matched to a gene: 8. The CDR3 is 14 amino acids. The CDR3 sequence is CAWTLPGGFTEAFF. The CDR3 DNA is TGTGCCTGGACTCTCCCAGGGGGCTTCACTGAAGCTTTCTTT.

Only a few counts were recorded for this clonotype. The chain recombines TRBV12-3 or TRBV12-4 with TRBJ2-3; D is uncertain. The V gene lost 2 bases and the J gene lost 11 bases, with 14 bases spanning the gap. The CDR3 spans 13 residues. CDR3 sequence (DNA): TGTGCCAGCAGTTTATTATCCCTACCAAGGCAGTATTTT. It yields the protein CASSLLSLPRQYF.

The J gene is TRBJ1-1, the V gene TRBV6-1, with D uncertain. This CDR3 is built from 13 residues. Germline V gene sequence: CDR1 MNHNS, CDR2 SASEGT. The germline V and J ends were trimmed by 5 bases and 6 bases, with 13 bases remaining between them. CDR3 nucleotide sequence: TGTGCCAGCAGTCCCCCGGGAACCTCTGAAGCTTTCTTT. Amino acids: CASSPPGTSEAFF.

CDR3 sequence reads: CAIKTTGRDSPLHF. The CDR3 nucleotides read TGTGCCATCAAAACGACAGGGAGGGATTCACCCCTCCACTTT. The genes are TRBV10-3 and TRBJ1-6, with 7 bases fitting TRBD1. The CDR3 totals 14 residues. Per the germline V gene, CDR1 is ENHRY and CDR2 is SYGVKD. Trimming cost V 7 bases and J 8 bases; bases outside gene matches: 8.

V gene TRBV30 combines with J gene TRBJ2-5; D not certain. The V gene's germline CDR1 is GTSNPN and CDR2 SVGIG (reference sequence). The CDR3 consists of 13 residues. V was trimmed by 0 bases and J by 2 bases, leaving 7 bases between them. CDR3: CAWSVNSQETQYF. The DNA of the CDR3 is TGTGCCTGGAGTGTAAACAGTCAAGAGACCCAGTACTTC.

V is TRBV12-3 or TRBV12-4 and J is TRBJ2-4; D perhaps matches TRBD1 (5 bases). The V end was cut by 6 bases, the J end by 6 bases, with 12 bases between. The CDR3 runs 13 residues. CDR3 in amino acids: CASSILQGNIQYF. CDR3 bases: TGTGCCAGCAGCATACTTCAGGGAAACATTCAGTACTTC.

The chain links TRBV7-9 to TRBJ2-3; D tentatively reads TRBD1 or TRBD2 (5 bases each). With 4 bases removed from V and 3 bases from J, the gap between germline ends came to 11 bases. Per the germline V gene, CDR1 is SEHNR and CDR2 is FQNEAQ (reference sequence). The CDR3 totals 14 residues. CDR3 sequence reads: CASSSWDGTDTQYF. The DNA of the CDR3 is TGTGCCAGCAGCTCCTGGGACGGTACAGATACGCAGTATTTT.

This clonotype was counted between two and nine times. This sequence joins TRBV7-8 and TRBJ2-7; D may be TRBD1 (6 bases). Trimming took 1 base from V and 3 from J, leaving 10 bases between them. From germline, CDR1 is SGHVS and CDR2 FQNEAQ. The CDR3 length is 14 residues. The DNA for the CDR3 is TGTGCCAGCAGCTTAGAGGCAGGGGTCTACGAGCAGTACTTC. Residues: CASSLEAGVYEQYF. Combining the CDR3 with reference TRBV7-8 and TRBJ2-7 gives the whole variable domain GAGVSQSPRYKVAKRGQDVALRCDPISGHVSLFWYQQALGQGPEFLTYFQNEAQLDKSGLPSDRFFAERPEGSVSTLKIQRTQQEDSAVYLCASSLEAGVYEQYFGPGTRLTVT.

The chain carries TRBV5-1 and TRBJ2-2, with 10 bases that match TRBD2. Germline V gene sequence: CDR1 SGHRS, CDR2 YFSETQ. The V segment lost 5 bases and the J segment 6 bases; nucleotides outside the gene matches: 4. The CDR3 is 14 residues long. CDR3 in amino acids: CASRLAGVAGELFF. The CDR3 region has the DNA TGCGCCAGCAGGCTAGCGGGAGTGGCCGGGGAGCTGTTTTTT.